Included here is one TCR beta chain sequence, with context. In germline, CDR1 is LGHNA, CDR2 YSLEER. The CDR3 sequence is 15 residues long. J gave up 2 bases and V 4 bases, and 6 bases lay outside the gene matches. Assay used: immunoSEQ multiplex PCR; TCRdb lists only in-frame clones, some missing. The sample yields around 63,000 clones, about 87% seen once. This sample was included in a study of control samples from healthy donors and cancer patients. The V call is TRBV4-3, the J call TRBJ1-1; TRBD1 aligns across 8 bases. Sample: PBMCs. The TCR sequence derives from a woman aged 45-59 years with head and neck cancer. In DNA form, the CDR3 reads TGCGCCAGCAGCCCGAGGACAGGGAAAAACACTGAAGCTTTCTTT. It is translated as CASSPRTGKNTEAFF.